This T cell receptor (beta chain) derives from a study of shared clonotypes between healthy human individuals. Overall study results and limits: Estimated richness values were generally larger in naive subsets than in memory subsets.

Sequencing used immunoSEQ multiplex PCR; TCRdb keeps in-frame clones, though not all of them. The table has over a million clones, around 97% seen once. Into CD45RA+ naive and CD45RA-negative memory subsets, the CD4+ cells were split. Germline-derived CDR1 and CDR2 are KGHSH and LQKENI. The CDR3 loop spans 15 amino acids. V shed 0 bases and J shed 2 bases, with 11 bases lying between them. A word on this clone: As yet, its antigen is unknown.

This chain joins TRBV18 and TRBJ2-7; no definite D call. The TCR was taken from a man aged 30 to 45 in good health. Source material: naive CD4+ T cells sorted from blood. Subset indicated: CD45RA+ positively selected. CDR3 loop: CASSPPSGFTYEQYF. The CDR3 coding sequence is TGTGCCAGCTCACCACCAAGTGGTTTTACCTACGAGCAGTACTTC.